Below, one T cell receptor beta chain is given with its context. This sample was included in a study of blood T cell repertoires in COVID-19. Whole-study context: The United States, Italy and Spain were the sources of the acute and convalescent COVID-19 samples. Nucleic acid was either cDNA or gDNA, and it came from T cells, B-cell-depleted T cells, or PBMCs.

Authors' analysis steps: Reference gene primers were amplified, and this amplification served to estimate nucleated cell counts. Profiling relied on immunoSEQ multiplex PCR, and the TCRdb table lists in-frame clones only, not all of them. V, J and clone size are taken as reported in that table, and D and trimming were inferred from the DNA itself. The table records about 250,000 clones, roughly 88% of them present only once. V dropped 5 bases and J dropped 3; count of bases not matched to a gene: 1. This CDR3 is built from 13 residues. The rearrangement uses TRBV12-3 or TRBV12-4 and TRBJ2-4, with 7 bases lining up with TRBD1. The sequence came from an elderly man with acute or convalescent COVID-19. Sequenced material: peripheral blood. The CDR3 loop is CASSRTGKNIQYF. CDR3 DNA: TGTGCCAGCAGTCGGACAGGCAAAAACATTCAGTACTTC.